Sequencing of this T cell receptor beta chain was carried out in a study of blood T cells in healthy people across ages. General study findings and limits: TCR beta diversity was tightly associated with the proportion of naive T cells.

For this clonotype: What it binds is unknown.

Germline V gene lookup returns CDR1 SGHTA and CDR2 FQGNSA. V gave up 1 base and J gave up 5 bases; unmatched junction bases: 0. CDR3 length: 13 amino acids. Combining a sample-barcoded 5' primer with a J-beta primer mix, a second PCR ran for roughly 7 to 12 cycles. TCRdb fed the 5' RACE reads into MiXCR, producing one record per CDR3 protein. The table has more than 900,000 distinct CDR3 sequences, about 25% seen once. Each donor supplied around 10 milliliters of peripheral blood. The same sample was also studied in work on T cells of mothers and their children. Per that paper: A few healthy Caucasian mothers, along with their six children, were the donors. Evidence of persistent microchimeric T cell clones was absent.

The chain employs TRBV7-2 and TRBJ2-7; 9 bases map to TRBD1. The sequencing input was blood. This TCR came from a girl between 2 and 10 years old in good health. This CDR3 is CTSSLGTGDEQYF. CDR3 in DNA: TGTACCAGCAGCTTAGGGACAGGGGACGAGCAGTACTTC.